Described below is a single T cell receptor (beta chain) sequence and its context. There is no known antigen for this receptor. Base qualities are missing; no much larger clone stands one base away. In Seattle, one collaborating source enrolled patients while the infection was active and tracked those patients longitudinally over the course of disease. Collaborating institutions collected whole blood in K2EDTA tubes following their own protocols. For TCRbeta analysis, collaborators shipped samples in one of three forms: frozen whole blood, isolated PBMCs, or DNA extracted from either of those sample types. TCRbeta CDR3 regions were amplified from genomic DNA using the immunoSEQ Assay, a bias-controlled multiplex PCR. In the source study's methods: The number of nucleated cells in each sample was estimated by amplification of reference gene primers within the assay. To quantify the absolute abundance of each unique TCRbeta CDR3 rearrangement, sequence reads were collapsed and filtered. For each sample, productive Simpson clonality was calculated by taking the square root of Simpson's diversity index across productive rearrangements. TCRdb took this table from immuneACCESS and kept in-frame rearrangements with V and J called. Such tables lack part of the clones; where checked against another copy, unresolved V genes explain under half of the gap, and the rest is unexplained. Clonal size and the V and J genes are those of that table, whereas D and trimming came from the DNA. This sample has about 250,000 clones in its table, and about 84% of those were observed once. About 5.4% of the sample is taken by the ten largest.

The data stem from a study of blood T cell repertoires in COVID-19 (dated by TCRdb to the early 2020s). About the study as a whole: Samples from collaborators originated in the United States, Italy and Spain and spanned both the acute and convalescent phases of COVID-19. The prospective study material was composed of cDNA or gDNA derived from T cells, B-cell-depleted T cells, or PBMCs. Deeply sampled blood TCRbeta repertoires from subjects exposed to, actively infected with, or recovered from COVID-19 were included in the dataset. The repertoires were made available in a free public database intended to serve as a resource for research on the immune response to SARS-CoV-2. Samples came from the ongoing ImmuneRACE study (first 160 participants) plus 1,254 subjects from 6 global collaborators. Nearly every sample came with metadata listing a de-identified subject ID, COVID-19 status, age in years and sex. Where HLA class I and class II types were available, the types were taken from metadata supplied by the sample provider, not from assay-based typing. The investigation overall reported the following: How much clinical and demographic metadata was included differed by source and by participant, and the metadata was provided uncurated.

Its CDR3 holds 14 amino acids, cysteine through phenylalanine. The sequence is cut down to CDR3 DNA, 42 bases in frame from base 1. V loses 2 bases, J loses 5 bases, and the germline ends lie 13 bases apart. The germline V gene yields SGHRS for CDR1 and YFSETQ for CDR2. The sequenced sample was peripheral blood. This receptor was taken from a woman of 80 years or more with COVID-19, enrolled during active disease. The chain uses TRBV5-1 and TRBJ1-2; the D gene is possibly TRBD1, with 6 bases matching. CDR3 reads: CASSLRGIGYGYTF. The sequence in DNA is TGCGCCAGCAGCTTAAGGGGGATCGGATATGGCTACACCTTC.